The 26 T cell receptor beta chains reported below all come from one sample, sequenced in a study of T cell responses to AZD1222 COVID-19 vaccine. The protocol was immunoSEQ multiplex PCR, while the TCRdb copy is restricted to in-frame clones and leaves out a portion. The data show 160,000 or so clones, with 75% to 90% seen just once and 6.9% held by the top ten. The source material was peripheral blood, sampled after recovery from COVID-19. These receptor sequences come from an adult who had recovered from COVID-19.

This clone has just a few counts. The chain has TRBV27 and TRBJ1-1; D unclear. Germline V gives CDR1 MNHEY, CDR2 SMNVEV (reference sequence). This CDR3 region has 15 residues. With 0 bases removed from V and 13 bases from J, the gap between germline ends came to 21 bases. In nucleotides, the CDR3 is TGTGCCAGCAGTTTATCGTGGAACAGCGGGTCGGAGCTTTTCTTT. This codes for CASSLSWNSGSELFF.

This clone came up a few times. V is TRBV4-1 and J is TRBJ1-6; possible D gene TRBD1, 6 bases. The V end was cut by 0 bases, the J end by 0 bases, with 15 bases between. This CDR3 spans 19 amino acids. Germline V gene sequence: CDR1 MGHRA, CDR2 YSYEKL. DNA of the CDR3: TGCGCCAGCAGCCAAGACGATGGACAGTTGAGCTCCTATAATTCACCCCTCCACTTT. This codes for CASSQDDGQLSSYNSPLHF.

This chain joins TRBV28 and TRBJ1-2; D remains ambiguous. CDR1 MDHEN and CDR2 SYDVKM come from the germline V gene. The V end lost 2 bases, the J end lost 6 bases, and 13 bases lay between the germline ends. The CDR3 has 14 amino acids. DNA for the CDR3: TGTGCCAGCAGTTTACGAGGGTGGAGGCATGGCTACACCTTC. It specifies CASSLRGWRHGYTF.

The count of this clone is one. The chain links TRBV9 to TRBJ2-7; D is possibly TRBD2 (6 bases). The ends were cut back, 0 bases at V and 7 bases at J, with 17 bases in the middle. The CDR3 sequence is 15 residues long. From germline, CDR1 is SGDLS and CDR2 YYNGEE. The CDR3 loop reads CASSVGYGGVGEQYF. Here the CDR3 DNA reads TGTGCCAGCAGCGTAGGTTACGGGGGTGTGGGTGAGCAGTACTTC. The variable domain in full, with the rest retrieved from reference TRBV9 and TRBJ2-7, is DSGVTQTPKHLITATGQRVTLRCSPRSGDLSVYWYQQSLDQGLQFLIQYYNGEERAKGNILERFSAQQFPDLHSELNLSSLELGDSALYFCASSVGYGGVGEQYFGPGTRLTVT.

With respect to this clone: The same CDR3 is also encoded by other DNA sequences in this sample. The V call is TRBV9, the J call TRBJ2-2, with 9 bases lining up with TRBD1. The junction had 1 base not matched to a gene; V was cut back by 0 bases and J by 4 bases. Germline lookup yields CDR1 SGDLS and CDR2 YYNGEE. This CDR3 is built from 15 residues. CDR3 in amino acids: CASSVETGGTGELFF. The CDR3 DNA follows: TGTGCCAGCAGCGTAGAGACAGGGGGCACCGGGGAGCTGTTTTTT.

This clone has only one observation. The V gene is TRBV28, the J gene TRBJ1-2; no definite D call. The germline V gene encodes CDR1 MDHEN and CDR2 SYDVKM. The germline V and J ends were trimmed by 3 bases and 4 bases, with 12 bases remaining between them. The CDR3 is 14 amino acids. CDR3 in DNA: TGTGCCAGCAGTTTTTCCGGGATTTCCTATGGCTACACCTTC. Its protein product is CASSFSGISYGYTF.

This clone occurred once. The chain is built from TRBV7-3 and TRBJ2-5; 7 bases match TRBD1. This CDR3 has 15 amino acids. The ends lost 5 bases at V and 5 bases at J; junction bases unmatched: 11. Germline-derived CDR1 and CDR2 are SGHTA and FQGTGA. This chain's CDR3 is CASSPQGVPSETQYF. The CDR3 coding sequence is TGTGCCAGCAGCCCGCAGGGGGTCCCCTCTGAGACCCAGTACTTC.

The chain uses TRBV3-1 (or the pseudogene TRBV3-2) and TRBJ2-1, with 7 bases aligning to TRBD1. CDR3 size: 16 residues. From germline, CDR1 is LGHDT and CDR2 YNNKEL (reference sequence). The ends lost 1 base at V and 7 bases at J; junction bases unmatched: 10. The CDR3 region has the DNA TGTGCCAGCAGCCAAGGAGGGGGCGAAGGTTGGAATGAGCAGTTCTTC. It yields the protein CASSQGGGEGWNEQFF.

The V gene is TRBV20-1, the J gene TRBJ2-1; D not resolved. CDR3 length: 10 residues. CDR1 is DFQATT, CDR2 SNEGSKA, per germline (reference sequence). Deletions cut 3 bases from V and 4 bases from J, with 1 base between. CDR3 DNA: TGCAGTGCTAGTTACAATGAGCAGTTCTTC. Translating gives CSASYNEQFF.

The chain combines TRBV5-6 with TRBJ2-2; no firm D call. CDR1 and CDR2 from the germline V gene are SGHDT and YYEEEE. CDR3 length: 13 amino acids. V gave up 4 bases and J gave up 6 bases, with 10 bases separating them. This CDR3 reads CASSGRFSGELFF. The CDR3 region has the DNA TGTGCCAGCAGCGGTCGGTTTTCCGGGGAGCTGTTTTTT.

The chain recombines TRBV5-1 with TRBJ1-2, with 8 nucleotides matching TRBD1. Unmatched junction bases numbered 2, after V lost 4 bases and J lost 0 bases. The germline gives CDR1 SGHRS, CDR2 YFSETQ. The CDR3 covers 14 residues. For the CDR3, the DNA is TGCGCCAGCAGCGTGGACAGGGCTAACTATGGCTACACCTTC. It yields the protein CASSVDRANYGYTF.

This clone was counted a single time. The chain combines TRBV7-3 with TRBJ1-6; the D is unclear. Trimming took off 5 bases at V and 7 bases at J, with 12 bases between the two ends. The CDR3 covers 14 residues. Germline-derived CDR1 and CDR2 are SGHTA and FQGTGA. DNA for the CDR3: TGTGCCAGCAGCCTAGGGCGGATAAATTCACCCCTCCACTTT. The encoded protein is CASSLGRINSPLHF. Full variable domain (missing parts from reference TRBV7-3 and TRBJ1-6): GAGVSQTPSNKVTEKGKYVELRCDPISGHTALYWYRQSLGQGPEFLIYFQGTGAADDSGLPNDRFFAVRPEGSVSTLKIQRTERGDSAVYLCASSLGRINSPLHFGNGTRLTVT.

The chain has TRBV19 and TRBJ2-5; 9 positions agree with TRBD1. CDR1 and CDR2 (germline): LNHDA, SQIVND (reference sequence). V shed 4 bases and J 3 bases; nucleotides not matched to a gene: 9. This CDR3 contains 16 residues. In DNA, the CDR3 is TGTGCCAGTAGTAAGGCTTTGACAGGGGGGAAAGAGACCCAGTACTTC. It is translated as CASSKALTGGKETQYF.

Here the CDR3 DNA reads TGTGCCGTCAAGGGGGGATTCACTGAAGCTTTCTTT. Translated: CAVKGGFTEAFF. This chain links TRBV6-5 with TRBJ1-1, with D maybe TRBD1 (6 bases). V was trimmed by 11 bases and J by 4 bases, leaving 14 bases between them. Looked up from germline, CDR1 is MNHEY and CDR2 is SVGAGI. The CDR3 consists of 12 residues.

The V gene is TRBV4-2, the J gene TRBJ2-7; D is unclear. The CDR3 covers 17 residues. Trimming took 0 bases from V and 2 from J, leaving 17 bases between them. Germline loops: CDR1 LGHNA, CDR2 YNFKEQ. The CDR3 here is CASSQDTGRQITYEQYF. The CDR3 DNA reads TGTGCCAGCAGCCAAGATACCGGGCGGCAGATCACCTACGAGCAGTACTTC.

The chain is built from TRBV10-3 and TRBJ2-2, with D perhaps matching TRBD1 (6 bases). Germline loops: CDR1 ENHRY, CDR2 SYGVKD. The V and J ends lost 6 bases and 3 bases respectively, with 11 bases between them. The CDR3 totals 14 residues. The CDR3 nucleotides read TGTGCCATCAGCTGGCAGGGGTACACCGGGGAGCTGTTTTTT. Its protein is CAISWQGYTGELFF.

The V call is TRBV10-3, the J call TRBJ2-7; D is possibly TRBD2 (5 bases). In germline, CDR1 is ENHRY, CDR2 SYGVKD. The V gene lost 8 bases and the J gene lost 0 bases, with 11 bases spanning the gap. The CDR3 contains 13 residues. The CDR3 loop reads CAIWTPGSYEQYF. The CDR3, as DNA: TGTGCCATCTGGACTCCGGGCTCCTACGAGCAGTACTTC.

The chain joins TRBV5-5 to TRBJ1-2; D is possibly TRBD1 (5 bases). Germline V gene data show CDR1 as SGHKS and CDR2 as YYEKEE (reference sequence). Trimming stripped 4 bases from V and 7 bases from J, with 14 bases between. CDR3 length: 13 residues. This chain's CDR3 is CASSPLGGLGYTF. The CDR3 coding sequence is TGTGCCAGCAGCCCGTTGGGGGGACTTGGCTACACCTTC.

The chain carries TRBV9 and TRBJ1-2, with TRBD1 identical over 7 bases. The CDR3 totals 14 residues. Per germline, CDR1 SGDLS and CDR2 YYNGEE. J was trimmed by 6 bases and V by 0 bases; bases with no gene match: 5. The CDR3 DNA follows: TGTGCCAGCAGCGTAGGGGACAGCAAGCATGGCTACACCTTC. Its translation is CASSVGDSKHGYTF.

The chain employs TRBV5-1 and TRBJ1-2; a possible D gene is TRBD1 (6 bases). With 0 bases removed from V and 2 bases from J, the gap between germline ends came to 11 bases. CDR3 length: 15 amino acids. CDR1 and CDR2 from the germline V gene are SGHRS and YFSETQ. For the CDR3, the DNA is TGCGCCAGCAGCTTGGAGGGGGATGGGAACTATGGCTACACCTTC. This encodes CASSLEGDGNYGYTF.

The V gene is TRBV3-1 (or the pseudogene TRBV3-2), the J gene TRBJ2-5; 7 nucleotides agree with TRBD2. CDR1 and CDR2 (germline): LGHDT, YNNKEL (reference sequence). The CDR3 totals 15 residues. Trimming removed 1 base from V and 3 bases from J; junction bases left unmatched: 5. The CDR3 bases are TGTGCCAGCAGCCAAGTTAGCGGGCAAAAAGAGACCCAGTACTTC. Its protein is CASSQVSGQKETQYF.

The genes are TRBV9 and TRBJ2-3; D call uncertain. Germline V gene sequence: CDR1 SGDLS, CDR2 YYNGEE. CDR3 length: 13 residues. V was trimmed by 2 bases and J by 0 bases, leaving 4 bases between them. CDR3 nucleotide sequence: TGTGCCAGCAGCGTTGATAGCACAGATACGCAGTATTTT. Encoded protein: CASSVDSTDTQYF. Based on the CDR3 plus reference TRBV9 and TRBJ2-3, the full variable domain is DSGVTQTPKHLITATGQRVTLRCSPRSGDLSVYWYQQSLDQGLQFLIQYYNGEERAKGNILERFSAQQFPDLHSELNLSSLELGDSALYFCASSVDSTDTQYFGPGTRLTVL.

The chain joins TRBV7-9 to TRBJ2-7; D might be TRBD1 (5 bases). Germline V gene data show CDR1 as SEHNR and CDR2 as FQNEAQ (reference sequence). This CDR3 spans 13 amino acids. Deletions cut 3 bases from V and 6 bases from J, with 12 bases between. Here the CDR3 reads CASSLTAGREQYF. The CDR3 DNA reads TGTGCCAGCAGCTTGACCGCAGGGCGCGAGCAGTACTTC.

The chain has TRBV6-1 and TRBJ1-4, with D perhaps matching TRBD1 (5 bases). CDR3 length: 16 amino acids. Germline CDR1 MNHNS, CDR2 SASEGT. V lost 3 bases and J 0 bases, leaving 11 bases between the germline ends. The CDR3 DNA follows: TGTGCCAGCAGTGACGCCAGGGTAGCAACTAATGAAAAACTGTTTTTT. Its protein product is CASSDARVATNEKLFF.

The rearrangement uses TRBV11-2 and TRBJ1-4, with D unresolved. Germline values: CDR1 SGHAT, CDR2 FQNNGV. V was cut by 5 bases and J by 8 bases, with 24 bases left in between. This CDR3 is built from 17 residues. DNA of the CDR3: TGTGCCAGCAGCCCTCTCTCCTCTATACCCACCCGGGAAAAACTGTTTTTT. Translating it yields CASSPLSSIPTREKLFF.

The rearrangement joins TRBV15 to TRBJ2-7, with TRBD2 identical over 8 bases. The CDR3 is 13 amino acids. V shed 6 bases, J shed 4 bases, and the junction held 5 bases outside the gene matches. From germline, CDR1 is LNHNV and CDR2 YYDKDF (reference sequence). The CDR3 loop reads CATSSGLGYEQYF. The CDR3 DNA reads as TGTGCCACCAGTTCGGGACTAGGATACGAGCAGTACTTC.